The 17 T cell receptor beta chains below all came from one sample that was sequenced in a study of identical twins. Each CDR3 protein gets one entry after TCRdb re-called the 5' RACE reads with MiXCR. The sample shows about 470,000 distinct CDR3 sequences, approximately 24% of them seen only once. The same data also went into a second study, on T cells expressing NK-cell markers.

The sequenced material came from CD4+ T cells sorted from blood. These receptors were taken from a woman aged 18 to 35 in good health.

The table lists this clonotype with a few counts. The V gene is TRBV5-5, the J gene TRBJ2-5; D possibly corresponds to TRBD1 (6 bases). This CDR3 is 15 amino acids long. V lost 0 bases and J 5 bases, leaving 14 bases between the germline ends. The germline CDR1 and CDR2 sequences are SGHKS and YYEKEE (reference sequence). The CDR3 spells CASSLGGQRAETQYF. The CDR3 DNA follows: TGTGCCAGCAGCTTGGGCGGACAGCGCGCGGAGACCCAGTACTTC.

The rearrangement links TRBV6-5 to TRBJ1-5, with TRBD1 as a possible D gene (6 bases). Germline V gene data show CDR1 as MNHEY and CDR2 as SVGAGI. The ends were cut back, 6 bases at V and 7 bases at J, with 13 bases in the middle. The CDR3 covers 13 residues. The CDR3 loop reads CASSYRVGQPQHF. Here the CDR3 DNA reads TGTGCCAGCAGCTACAGGGTTGGACAGCCCCAGCATTTT.

The chain is built from TRBV20-1 and TRBJ2-7, with D possibly TRBD2 on 7 matching bases. Germline V lookup: CDR1 DFQATT, CDR2 SNEGSKA (reference sequence). Trimming left V 3 bases short and J 6 bases short, with 24 bases between. The CDR3 contains 16 residues. CDR3 nucleotides: TGCAGTGCTAGTGGCGGGGGCACTAACTATGTCCCCGAGCAGTACTTC. Protein product: CSASGGGTNYVPEQYF.

Ten or more counts support this clonotype. This chain links TRBV5-5 with TRBJ1-2; 10 bases fit TRBD1. V lost 3 bases to trimming and J lost 5 bases; unmatched junction nucleotides: 4. The CDR3 is 14 residues long. From germline, CDR1 is SGHKS and CDR2 YYEKEE (reference sequence). In DNA form, the CDR3 reads TGTGCCAGCAGCTCCGGGACAGGGGAGTATGGCTACACCTTC. Translating it yields CASSSGTGEYGYTF.

J is TRBJ2-1 and V is TRBV9; D is perhaps TRBD1 (6 bases). The CDR3 is 16 residues long. Deletions cut 3 bases from V and 1 base from J, with 14 bases between. Germline lookup yields CDR1 SGDLS and CDR2 YYNGEE. In nucleotides, the CDR3 is TGTGCCAGCAGCGGAGCCGGGACATCATCCTACAATGAGCAGTTCTTC. Protein: CASSGAGTSSYNEQFF.

This clonotype was seen only a few times. The chain couples TRBV7-2 to TRBJ2-5; tentative D call: TRBD2 (6 bases). Germline V lookup: CDR1 SGHTA, CDR2 FQGNSA. Trimming removed 3 bases at V and 4 bases at J, with 24 bases between. This CDR3 region has 18 residues. The CDR3 reads CASSFSGWGSGERETQYF. CDR3 coding DNA: TGTGCCAGCAGCTTTAGCGGTTGGGGTTCGGGGGAGAGAGAGACCCAGTACTTC.

CDR3 nucleotides: TGTGCCAGCAGCGGTGACGGGAGCTCCTACGAGCAGTACTTC. It translates to CASSGDGSSYEQYF. This chain connects TRBV3-1 to TRBJ2-7, with D perhaps TRBD2 (6 bases). The CDR3 has 14 residues. CDR1 is LGHDT, CDR2 YNNKEL, per germline (reference sequence). Deletions cut 5 bases from V and 0 bases from J, with 11 bases between.

The chain joins TRBV15 to TRBJ1-2; D is unresolved. In germline, CDR1 is LNHNV, CDR2 YYDKDF (reference sequence). V was cut by 0 bases and J by 0 bases, with 8 bases left in between. CDR3 size: 15 residues. The CDR3 here is CATSRDLSSNYGYTF. DNA of the CDR3: TGTGCCACCAGCAGAGATCTCAGTTCTAACTATGGCTACACCTTC.

This clonotype was picked up a small number of times. CDR3 coding DNA: TGTGCCAGCAGTTTATACGGGGACACAGATACGCAGTATTTT. This translates into CASSLYGDTDTQYF. This chain links TRBV12-3 or TRBV12-4 with TRBJ2-3, with TRBD2 as a possible D gene (5 bases). The CDR3 loop spans 14 amino acids. The V end was cut by 2 bases, the J end by 2 bases, with 8 bases between.

V is TRBV5-1 and J is TRBJ2-3; D unclear. The ends were cut back, 3 bases at V and 3 bases at J, with 5 bases in the middle. The CDR3 has 12 amino acids. CDR1 is SGHRS and CDR2 is YFSETQ in the germline V gene. The CDR3 DNA sequence: TGCGCCAGCAGCTACTTGACAGATACGCAGTATTTT. It yields the protein CASSYLTDTQYF. Supplemented by reference TRBV5-1 and TRBJ2-3, the full variable domain reads KAGVTQTPRYLIKTRGQQVTLSCSPISGHRSVSWYQQTPGQGLQFLFEYFSETQRNKGNFPGRFSGRQFSNSRSEMNVSTLELGDSALYLCASSYLTDTQYFGPGTRLTVL.

This clonotype was counted a single time. The genes are TRBV27 and TRBJ2-7; possible D gene TRBD2, 5 bases. Germline CDR1 MNHEY, CDR2 SMNVEV (reference sequence). The V and J ends lost 5 bases and 4 bases respectively, with 18 bases between them. This CDR3 is 15 amino acids long. The CDR3 nucleotides read TGTGCCAGCAGTATGTCCCGGGGTTACGATTACGAGCAGTACTTC. It encodes CASSMSRGYDYEQYF.

The rearrangement uses TRBV6-1 and TRBJ2-1; 9 bases map to TRBD2. Trimming cost V 5 bases and J 7 bases; bases outside gene matches: 12. CDR3 length: 16 amino acids. Germline CDR1 MNHNS, CDR2 SASEGT. The CDR3 nucleotides read TGTGCCAGCAGTCTGGGCGGGAGCGGGGGGTTGAATGAGCAGTTCTTC. Translating it yields CASSLGGSGGLNEQFF.

The chain is built from TRBV20-1 and TRBJ1-1; D gene uncertain. Trimming cost V 1 base and J 2 bases, with 8 bases left between them. The CDR3 spans 13 residues. CDR1 and CDR2 (germline): DFQATT, SNEGSKA (reference sequence). In nucleotides, the CDR3 is TGCAGTGCTAGAGCGGAGCTTAACACTGAAGCTTTCTTT. Protein product: CSARAELNTEAFF.

The sample holds a few counts of this clonotype. The chain couples TRBV3-1 to TRBJ1-5; D gene ambiguous. This CDR3 is 13 amino acids long. V dropped 2 bases and J dropped 6 bases, with 8 bases sitting between them. CDR1 and CDR2 from the germline V gene are LGHDT and YNNKEL (reference sequence). This CDR3 is CASSQTLSQPQHF. In DNA, the CDR3 is TGTGCCAGCAGCCAAACTCTCAGTCAGCCCCAGCATTTT.

This clonotype occurred a few times. V is TRBV20-1 and J is TRBJ2-7; 7 bases line up with TRBD1. CDR1 is DFQATT, CDR2 SNEGSKA, per germline (reference sequence). The CDR3 is 16 amino acids. Unmatched junction bases numbered 12, after V lost 1 base and J lost 3 bases. The CDR3 DNA reads as TGCAGTGCTAGAGGCGGATTCCGGGACAGCAGCTACGAGCAGTACTTC. This codes for CSARGGFRDSSYEQYF.

This chain connects TRBV7-2 to TRBJ1-3, with D possibly being TRBD1 (5 bases). CDR3 length: 14 amino acids. Trimming removed 3 bases from V and 9 bases from J, with 15 bases in between. Germline V gene data show CDR1 as SGHTA and CDR2 as FQGNSA. This chain's CDR3 is CASSFGTSFATIYF. The CDR3 bases are TGTGCCAGCAGCTTTGGGACCTCGTTTGCCACCATATATTTT.

The V call is TRBV20-1, the J call TRBJ2-7, with 10 bases matching TRBD2. Germline values: CDR1 DFQATT, CDR2 SNEGSKA (reference sequence). The CDR3 spans 15 residues. Losses at the gene ends were 0 bases for V and 3 bases for J; bases not matched to a gene: 5. The chain's CDR3 is CSARDLASGSYEQYF. Here the CDR3 DNA reads TGCAGTGCTAGAGATCTGGCTAGCGGGAGCTACGAGCAGTACTTC.